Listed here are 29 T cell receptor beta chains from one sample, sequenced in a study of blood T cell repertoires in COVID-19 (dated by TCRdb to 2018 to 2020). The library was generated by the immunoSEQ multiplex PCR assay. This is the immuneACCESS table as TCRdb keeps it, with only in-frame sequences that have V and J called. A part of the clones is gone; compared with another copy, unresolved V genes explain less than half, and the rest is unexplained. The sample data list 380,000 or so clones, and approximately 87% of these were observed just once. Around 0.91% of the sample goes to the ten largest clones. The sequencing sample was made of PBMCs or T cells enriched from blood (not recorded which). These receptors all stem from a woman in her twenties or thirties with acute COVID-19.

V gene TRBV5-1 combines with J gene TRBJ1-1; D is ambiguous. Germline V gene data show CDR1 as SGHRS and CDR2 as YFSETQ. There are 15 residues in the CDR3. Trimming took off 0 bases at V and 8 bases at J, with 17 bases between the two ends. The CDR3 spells CASSLGDLRGFEAFF. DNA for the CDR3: TGCGCCAGCAGCTTGGGCGACTTAAGAGGGTTCGAAGCTTTCTTT.

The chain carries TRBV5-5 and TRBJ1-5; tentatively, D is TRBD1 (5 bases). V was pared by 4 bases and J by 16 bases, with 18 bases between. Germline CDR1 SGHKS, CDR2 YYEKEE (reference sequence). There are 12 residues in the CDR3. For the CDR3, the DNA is TGTGCCAGCAGCGCGGGGGTTGTCGGGGGTCATTTT. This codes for CASSAGVVGGHF.

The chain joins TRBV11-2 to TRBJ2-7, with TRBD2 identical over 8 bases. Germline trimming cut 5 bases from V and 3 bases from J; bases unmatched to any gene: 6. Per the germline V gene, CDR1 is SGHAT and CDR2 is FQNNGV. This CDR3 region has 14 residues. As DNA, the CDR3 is TGTGCCAGCAGCCTCGGGACTAGGGGCTACGAGCAGTACTTC. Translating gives CASSLGTRGYEQYF.

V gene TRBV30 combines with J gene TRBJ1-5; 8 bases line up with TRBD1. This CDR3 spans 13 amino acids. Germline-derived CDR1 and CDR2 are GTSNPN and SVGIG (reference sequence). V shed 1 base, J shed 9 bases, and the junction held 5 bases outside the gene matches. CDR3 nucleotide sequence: TGTGCCTGGAGTGGGACAGGGTTCGGGCCCCAGCATTTT. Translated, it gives CAWSGTGFGPQHF.

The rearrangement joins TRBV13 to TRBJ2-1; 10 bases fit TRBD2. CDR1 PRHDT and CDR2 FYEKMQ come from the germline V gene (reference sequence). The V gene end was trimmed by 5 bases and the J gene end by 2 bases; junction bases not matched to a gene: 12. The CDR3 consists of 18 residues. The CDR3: CASSPDYSGGRTYNEQFF. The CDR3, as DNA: TGTGCCAGCAGCCCAGATTATAGCGGGGGGCGAACCTACAATGAGCAGTTCTTC.

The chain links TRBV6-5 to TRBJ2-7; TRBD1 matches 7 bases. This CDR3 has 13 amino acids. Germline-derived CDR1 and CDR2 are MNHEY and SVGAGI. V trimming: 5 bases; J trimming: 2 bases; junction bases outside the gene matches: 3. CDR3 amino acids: CASSRQGPYEQYF. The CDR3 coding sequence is TGTGCCAGCAGTCGACAGGGACCCTACGAGCAGTACTTC.

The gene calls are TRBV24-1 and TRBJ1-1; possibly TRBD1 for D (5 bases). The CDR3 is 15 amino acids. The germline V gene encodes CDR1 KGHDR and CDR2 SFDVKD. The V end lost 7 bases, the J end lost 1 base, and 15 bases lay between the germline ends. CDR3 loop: CATSFSRAGNTEAFF. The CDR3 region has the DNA TGTGCCACCAGCTTTAGCAGGGCAGGGAACACTGAAGCTTTCTTT.

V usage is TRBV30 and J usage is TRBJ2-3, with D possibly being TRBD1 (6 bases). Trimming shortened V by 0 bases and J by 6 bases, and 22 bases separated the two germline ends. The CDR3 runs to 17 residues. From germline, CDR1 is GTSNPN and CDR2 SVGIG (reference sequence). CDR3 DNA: TGTGCCTGGAGTGTAGAGGTGCCAGGGGCCGGTGTGGATACGCAGTATTTT. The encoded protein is CAWSVEVPGAGVDTQYF. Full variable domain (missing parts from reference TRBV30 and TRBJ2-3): SQTIHQWPATLVQPVGSPLSLECTVEGTSNPNLYWYRQAAGRGLQLLFYSVGIGQISSEVPQNLSASRPQDRQFILSSKKLLLSDSGFYLCAWSVEVPGAGVDTQYFGPGTRLTVL.

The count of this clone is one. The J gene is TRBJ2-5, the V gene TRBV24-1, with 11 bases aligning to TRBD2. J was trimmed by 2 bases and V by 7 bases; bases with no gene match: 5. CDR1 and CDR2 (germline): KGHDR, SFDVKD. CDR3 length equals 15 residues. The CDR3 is CATRASGGFQETQYF. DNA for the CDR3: TGTGCCACCAGGGCTAGCGGGGGGTTTCAAGAGACCCAGTACTTC.

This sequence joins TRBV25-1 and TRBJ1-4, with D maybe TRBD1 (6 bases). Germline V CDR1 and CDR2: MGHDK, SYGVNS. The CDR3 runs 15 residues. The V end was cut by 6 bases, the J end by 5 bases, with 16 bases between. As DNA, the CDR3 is TGTGCCAGCAGGAAACCAGGGGTTGGGAATGAAAAACTGTTTTTT. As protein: CASRKPGVGNEKLFF. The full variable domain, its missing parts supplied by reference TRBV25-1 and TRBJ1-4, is EADIYQTPRYLVIGTGKKITLECSQTMGHDKMYWYQQDPGMELHLIHYSYGVNSTEKGDLSSESTVSRIRTEHFPLTLESARPSHTSQYLCASRKPGVGNEKLFFGSGTQLSVL.

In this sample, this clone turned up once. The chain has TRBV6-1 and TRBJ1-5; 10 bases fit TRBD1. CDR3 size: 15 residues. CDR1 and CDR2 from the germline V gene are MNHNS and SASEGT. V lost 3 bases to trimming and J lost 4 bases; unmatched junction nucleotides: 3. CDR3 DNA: TGTGCCAGCAGTGATTGGGACAGGGGAAATCAGCCCCAGCATTTT. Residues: CASSDWDRGNQPQHF.

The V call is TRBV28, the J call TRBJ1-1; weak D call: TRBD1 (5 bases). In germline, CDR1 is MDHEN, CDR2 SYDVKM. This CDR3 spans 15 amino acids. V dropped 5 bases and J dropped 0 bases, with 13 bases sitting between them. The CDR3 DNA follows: TGTGCCAGCAGTCGCGACAGCATGATGAACACTGAAGCTTTCTTT. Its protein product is CASSRDSMMNTEAFF. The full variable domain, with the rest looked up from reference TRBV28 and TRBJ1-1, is DVKVTQSSRYLVKRTGEKVFLECVQDMDHENMFWYRQDPGLGLRLIYFSYDVKMKEKGDIPEGYSVSREKKERFSLILESASTNQTSMYLCASSRDSMMNTEAFFGQGTRLTVV.

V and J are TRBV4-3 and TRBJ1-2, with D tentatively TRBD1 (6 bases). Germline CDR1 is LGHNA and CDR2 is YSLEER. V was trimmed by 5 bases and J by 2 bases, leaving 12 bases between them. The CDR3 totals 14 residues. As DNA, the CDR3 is TGCGCCAGCAGCGGAGAGACAGGAAACTATGGCTACACCTTC. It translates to CASSGETGNYGYTF.

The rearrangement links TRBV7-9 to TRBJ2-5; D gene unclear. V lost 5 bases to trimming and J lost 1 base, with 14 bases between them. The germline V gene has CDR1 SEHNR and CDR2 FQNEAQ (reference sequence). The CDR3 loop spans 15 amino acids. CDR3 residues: CASSPLEIGQETQYF. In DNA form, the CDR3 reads TGTGCCAGCAGCCCCCTTGAGATCGGCCAAGAGACCCAGTACTTC.

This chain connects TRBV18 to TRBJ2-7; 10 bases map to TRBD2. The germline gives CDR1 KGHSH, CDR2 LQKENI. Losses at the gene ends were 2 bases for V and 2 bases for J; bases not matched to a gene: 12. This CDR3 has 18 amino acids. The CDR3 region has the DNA TGTGCCAGCTCACCAGGTTTAGCGGGGGGTCGGACAACCTACGAGCAGTACTTC. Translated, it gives CASSPGLAGGRTTYEQYF.

For the CDR3, the DNA is TGTGCCACCGGGACAGCGAAAATGAACACTGAAGCTTTCTTT. The encoded protein is CATGTAKMNTEAFF. The chain carries TRBV10-3 and TRBJ1-1; 7 nucleotides align to TRBD1. Germline assignment: CDR1 ENHRY and CDR2 SYGVKD. CDR3 length: 14 amino acids. J gave up 0 bases and V 10 bases, and 8 bases lay outside the gene matches.

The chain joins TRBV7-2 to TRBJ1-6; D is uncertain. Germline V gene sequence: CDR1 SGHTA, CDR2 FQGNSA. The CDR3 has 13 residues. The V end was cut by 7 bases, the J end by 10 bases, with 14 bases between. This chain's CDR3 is CASNYEGRSPLHF. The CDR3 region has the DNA TGTGCCAGCAATTATGAGGGTCGATCACCCCTCCACTTT.

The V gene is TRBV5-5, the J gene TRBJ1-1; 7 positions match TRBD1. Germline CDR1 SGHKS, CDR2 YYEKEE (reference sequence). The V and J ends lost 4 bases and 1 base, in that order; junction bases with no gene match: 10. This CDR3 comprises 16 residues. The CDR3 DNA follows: TGTGCCAGCAGCCCGATTTCCCGACAGGGGAACACTGAAGCTTTCTTT. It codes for CASSPISRQGNTEAFF.

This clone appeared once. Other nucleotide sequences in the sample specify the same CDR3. CDR3: CSARQGANTEAFF. The CDR3 nucleotides are TGCAGCGCTAGACAGGGGGCTAACACTGAAGCTTTCTTT. The chain combines TRBV29-1 with TRBJ1-1; 10 nucleotides align to TRBD1. The CDR3 is 13 amino acids. J gave up 2 bases and V 7 bases, and 4 bases lay outside the gene matches. CDR1 SQVTM and CDR2 ANQGSEA come from the germline V gene. Full variable domain (missing parts from reference TRBV29-1 and TRBJ1-1): SAVISQKPSRDICQRGTSLTIQCQVDSQVTMMFWYRQQPGQSLTLIATANQGSEATYESGFVIDKFPISRPNLTFSTLTVSNMSPEDSSIYLCSARQGANTEAFFGQGTRLTVV.

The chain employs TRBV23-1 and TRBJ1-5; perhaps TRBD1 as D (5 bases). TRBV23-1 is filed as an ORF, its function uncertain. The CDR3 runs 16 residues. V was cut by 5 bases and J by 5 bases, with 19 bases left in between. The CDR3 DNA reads TGCGCCAGCAGTAAGGATGAGCAGGGCCGAGATCAGCCCCAGCATTTT. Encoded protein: CASSKDEQGRDQPQHF.

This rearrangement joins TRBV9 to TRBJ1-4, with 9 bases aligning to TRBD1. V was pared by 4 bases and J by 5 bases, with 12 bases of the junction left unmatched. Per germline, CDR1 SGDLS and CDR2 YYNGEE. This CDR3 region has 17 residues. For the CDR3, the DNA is TGTGCCAGCAGCCGACCCCCACAGGGGGCAGTGAATGAAAAACTGTTTTTT. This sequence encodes CASSRPPQGAVNEKLFF.

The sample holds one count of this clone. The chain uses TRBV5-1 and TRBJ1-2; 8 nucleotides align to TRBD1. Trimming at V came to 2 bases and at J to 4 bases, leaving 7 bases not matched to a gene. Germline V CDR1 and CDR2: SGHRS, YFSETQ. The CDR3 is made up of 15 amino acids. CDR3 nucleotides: TGCGCCAGCAGCTTTAGGGCAGGGGGCCTCTATGGCTACACCTTC. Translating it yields CASSFRAGGLYGYTF.

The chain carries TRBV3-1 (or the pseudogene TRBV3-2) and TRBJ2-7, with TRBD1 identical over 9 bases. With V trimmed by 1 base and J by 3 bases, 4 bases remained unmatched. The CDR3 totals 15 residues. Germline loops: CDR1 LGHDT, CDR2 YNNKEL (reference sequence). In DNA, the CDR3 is TGTGCCAGCAGCCAAGGTGACAGGGGGATCTACGAGCAGTACTTC. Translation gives CASSQGDRGIYEQYF.

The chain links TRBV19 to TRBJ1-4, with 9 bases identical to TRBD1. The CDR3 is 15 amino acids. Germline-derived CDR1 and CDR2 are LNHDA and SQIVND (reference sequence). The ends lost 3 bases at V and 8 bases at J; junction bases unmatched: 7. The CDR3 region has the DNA TGTGCCAGTAGTATCGGCGGGACAGGGCTCGAAAAACTGTTTTTT. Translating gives CASSIGGTGLEKLFF.

The CDR3 region has the DNA TGTGCCAGCAGGCAAATCTCAGCCGGGGAGCTGTTTTTT. Its translation: CASRQISAGELFF. This chain connects TRBV7-2 to TRBJ2-2; D ambiguous. Trimming cost V 6 bases and J 6 bases, with 11 bases left between them. From germline, CDR1 is SGHTA and CDR2 FQGNSA. CDR3 length: 13 amino acids.

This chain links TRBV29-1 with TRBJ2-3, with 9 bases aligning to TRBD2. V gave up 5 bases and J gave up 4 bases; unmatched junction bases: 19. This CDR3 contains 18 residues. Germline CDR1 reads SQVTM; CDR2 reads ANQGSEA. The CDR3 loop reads CSVPISAGGPSMADTQYF. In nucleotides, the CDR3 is TGCAGCGTTCCCATTTCGGCGGGGGGGCCCTCAATGGCAGATACGCAGTATTTT.

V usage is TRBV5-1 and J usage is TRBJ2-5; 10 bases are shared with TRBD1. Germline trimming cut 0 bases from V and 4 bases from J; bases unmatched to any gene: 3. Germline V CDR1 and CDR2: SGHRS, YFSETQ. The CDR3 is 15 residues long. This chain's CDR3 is CASSLETGGGETQYF. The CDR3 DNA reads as TGCGCCAGCAGCTTGGAGACAGGGGGCGGAGAGACCCAGTACTTC.

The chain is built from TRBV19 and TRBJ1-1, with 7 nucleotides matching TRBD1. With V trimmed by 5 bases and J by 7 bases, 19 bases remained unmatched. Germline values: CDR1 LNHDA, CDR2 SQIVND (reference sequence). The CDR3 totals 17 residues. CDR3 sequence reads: CASSLPLVQGIMGEAFF. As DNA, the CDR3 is TGTGCCAGTAGTCTACCCTTAGTACAGGGGATTATGGGTGAAGCTTTCTTT.

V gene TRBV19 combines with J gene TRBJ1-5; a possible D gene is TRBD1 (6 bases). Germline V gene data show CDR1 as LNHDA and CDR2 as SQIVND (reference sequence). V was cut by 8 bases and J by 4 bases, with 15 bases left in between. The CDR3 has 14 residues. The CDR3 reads CASSTGKKNQPQHF. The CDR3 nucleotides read TGTGCCAGTTCAACAGGGAAGAAAAATCAGCCCCAGCATTTT.